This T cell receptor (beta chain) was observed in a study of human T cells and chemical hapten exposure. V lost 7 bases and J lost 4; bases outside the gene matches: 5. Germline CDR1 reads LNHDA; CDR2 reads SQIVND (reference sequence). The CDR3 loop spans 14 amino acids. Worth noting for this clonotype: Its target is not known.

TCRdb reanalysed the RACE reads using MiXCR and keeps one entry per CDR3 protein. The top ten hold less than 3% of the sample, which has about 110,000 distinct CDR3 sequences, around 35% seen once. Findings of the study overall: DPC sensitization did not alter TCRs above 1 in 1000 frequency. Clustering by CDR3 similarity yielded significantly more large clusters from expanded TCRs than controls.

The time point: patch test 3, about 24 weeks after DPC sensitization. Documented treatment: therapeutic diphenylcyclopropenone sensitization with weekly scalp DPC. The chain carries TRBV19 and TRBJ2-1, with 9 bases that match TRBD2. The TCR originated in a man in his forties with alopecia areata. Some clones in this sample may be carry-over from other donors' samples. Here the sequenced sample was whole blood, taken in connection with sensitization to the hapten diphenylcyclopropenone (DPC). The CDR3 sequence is CASKAGGPYNEQFF. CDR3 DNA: TGTGCCAGTAAGGCGGGAGGGCCTTACAATGAGCAGTTCTTC.